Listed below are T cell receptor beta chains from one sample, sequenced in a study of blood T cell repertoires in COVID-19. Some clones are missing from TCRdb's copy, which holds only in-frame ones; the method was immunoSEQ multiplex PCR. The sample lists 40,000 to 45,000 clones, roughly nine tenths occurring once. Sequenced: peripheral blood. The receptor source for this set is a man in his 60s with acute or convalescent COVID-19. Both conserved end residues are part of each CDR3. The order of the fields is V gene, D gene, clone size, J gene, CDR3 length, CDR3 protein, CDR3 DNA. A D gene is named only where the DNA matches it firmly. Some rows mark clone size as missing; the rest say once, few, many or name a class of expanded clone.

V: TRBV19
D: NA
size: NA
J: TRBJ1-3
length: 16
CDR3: CASSPPGTFSGNTIYF
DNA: TGTGCCAGTAGTCCACCCGGGACATTCTCTGGAAACACCATATATTTT

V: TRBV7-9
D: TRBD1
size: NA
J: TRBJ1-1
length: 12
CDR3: CASSLDRGQTFF
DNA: TGTGCCAGCAGCTTAGACAGGGGGCAAACTTTCTTT

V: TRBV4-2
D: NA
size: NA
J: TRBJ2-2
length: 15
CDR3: CASSLVLRGTGELFF
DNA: TGTGCCAGCAGCCTAGTTCTCAGGGGCACCGGGGAGCTGTTTTTT

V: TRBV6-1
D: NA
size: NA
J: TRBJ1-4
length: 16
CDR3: CASSEGRRGGEEKLFF
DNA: TGTGCCAGCAGTGAAGGGCGAAGGGGTGGAGAGGAAAAACTGTTTTTT

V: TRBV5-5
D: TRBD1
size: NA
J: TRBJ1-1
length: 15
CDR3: CASSLVLDRATEAFF
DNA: TGTGCCAGCAGCTTGGTCTTGGACAGGGCCACTGAAGCTTTCTTT

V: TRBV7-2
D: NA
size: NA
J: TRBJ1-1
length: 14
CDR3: CASSLVSGEGEAFF
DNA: TGTGCCAGCAGCTTAGTCTCAGGGGAAGGGGAAGCTTTCTTT

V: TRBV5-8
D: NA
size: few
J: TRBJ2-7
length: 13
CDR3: CASEVGFPYEQYF
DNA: TGTGCCTCGGAGGTGGGGTTTCCCTACGAGCAGTACTTC

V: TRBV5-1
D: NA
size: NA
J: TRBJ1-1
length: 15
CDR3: CASSLEVTVNTEAFF
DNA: TGCGCCAGCAGCTTGGAGGTCACAGTGAACACTGAAGCTTTCTTT

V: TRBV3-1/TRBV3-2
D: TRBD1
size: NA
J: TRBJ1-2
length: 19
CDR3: CASSQDFVLGTNGQDGYTF
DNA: TGTGCCAGCAGCCAAGATTTCGTCTTGGGCACTAATGGACAGGATGGCTACACCTTC

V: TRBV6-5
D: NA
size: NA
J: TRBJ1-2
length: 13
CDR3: CASSRGGNYGYTF
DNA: TGTGCCAGCAGTAGGGGGGGCAACTATGGCTACACCTTC

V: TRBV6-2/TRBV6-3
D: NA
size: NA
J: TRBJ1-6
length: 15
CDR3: CASSYSQKTGSPLHF
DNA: TGTGCCAGCAGTTACTCACAGAAGACAGGTTCACCCCTCCACTTT

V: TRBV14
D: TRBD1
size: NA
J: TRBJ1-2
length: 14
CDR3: CASSSRQGVPGYTF
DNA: TGTGCCAGCAGCTCAAGACAGGGGGTTCCTGGCTACACCTTC

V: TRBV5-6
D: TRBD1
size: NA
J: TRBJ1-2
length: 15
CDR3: CASSNPGGANYGYTF
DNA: TGTGCCAGCAGCAACCCAGGGGGTGCTAACTATGGCTACACCTTC

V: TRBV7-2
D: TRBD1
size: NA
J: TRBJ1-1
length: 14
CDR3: CASSSAGTGGLAFF
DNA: TGTGCCAGCAGCTCAGCCGGGACAGGGGGCTTAGCTTTCTTT

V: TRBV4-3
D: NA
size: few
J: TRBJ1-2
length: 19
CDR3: CASSQVVFKGSGDNYGYTF
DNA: TGCGCCAGCAGCCAAGTTGTTTTTAAGGGAAGCGGAGATAACTATGGCTACACCTTC

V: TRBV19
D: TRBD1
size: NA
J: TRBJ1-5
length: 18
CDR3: CASSYNAPGTGENQPQHF
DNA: TGTGCCAGTAGTTATAACGCCCCCGGGACAGGAGAGAATCAGCCCCAGCATTTT

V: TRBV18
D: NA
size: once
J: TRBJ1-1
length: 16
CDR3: CASSASNVGMNTEAFF
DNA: TGTGCCAGCTCAGCCAGTAATGTCGGGATGAACACTGAAGCTTTCTTT

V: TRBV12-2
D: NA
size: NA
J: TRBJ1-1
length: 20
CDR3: CASRLLHGTPNDHMNTEAFF
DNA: TGTGCAAGTCGCTTATTACACGGGACACCGAACGACCACATGAACACTGAAGCTTTCTTT

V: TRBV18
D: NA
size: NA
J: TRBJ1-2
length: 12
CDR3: CASSLSTYGYTF
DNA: TGTGCCAGCTCACTATCTACCTATGGCTACACCTTC

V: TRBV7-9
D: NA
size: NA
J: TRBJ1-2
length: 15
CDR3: CASSLAGRRGNGYTF
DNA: TGTGCCAGCAGCTTAGCCGGGCGCAGGGGTAATGGCTACACCTTC

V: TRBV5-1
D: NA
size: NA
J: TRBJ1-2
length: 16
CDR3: CASSLAGFRVDSGYTF
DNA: TGCGCCAGCAGCTTGGCCGGTTTCCGGGTCGATAGCGGCTACACCTTC

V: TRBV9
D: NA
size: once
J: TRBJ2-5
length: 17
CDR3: CASSVAVSASQGETQYF
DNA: TGTGCCAGCAGCGTAGCTGTGTCGGCAAGTCAGGGGGAGACCCAGTACTTC

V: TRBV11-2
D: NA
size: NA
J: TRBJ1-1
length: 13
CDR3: CASSLPGGAVSFF
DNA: TGTGCCAGCAGCTTACCGGGAGGTGCCGTGTCTTTCTTT

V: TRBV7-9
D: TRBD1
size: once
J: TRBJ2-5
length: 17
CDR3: CASSFRDRERRWETQYF
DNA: TGTGCCAGCAGCTTCCGGGACAGGGAACGTCGATGGGAGACCCAGTACTTC

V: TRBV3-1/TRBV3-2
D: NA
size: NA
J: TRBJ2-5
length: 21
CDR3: CASSQIRSGGAFLFYQETQYF
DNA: TGTGCCAGCAGCCAAATTCGTTCGGGGGGCGCATTTTTGTTTTACCAAGAGACCCAGTACTTC

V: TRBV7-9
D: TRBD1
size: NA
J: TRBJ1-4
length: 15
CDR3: CASRPLDRGNEKLFF
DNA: TGTGCCAGCAGACCCTTGGACAGGGGTAATGAAAAACTGTTTTTT

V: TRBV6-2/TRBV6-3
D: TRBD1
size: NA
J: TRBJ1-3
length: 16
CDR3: CASSSGQGSSGNTIYF
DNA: TGTGCCAGCAGTTCGGGACAGGGCTCATCTGGAAACACCATATATTTT

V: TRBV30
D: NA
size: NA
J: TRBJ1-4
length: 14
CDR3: CAWSVGVGNEKLFF
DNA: TGTGCCTGGAGTGTAGGGGTGGGGAATGAAAAACTGTTTTTT

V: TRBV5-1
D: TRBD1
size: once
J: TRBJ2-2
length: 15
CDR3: CASSSGQENTGELFF
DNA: TGCGCCAGCAGCTCTGGACAGGAGAACACCGGGGAGCTGTTTTTT

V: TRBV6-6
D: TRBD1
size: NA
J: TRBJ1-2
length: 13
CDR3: CATRDRGLVGYTF
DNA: TGTGCCACACGGGACAGGGGGCTAGTTGGCTACACCTTC

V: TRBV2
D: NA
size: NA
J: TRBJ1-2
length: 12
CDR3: CASSQILYGYTF
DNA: TGTGCCAGCAGCCAGATCCTCTATGGCTACACCTTC

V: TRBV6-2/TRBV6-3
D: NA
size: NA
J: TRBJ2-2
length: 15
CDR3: CASSYSIGPPGELFF
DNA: TGTGCCAGCAGTTACTCGATTGGCCCTCCCGGGGAGCTGTTTTTT

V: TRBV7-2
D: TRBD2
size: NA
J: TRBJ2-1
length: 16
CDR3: CASSLAPGGPWNEQFF
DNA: TGTGCCAGCAGCTTAGCGCCGGGGGGGCCTTGGAATGAGCAGTTCTTC

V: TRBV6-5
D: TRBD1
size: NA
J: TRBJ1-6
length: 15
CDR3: CASSTGQGRSSPLHF
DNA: TGTGCCAGCAGCACCGGACAGGGACGTAGTTCACCCCTCCACTTT